The next 26 T cell receptor beta chains were all read from a single sample in a study of T cell responses to AZD1222 COVID-19 vaccine. The repertoire was sequenced with immunoSEQ multiplex PCR; TCRdb's copy has only in-frame clones and lacks some. Of about 80,000 clones in the sample, approximately 90% were seen once. The material sequenced was peripheral blood, taken 28 days after the second AZD1222 dose. The origin of the receptors is an adult who received the AZD1222 COVID-19 vaccine.

V and J are TRBV6-1 and TRBJ2-1, with D perhaps given as TRBD1 or TRBD2 (5 bases each). Germline CDR1 reads MNHNS; CDR2 reads SASEGT. Trimming pared 4 bases from V and 5 bases from J, leaving 27 bases between. This CDR3 has 19 amino acids. The CDR3 DNA follows: TGTGCCAGCAGTGCGTACCCCGGGACGGGAAACTTGGGACACAATGAGCAGTTCTTC. Amino acid sequence: CASSAYPGTGNLGHNEQFF.

V gene TRBV5-1 combines with J gene TRBJ1-5; possible D gene TRBD1, 5 bases. The V end lost 2 bases, the J end lost 9 bases, and 12 bases lay between the germline ends. The CDR3 has 13 amino acids. Germline CDR1 and CDR2: SGHRS and YFSETQ. The CDR3 loop reads CASSFGGDGPQHF. CDR3 sequence (DNA): TGCGCCAGCAGCTTCGGAGGGGACGGGCCCCAGCATTTT. Supplemented by reference TRBV5-1 and TRBJ1-5, the full variable domain reads KAGVTQTPRYLIKTRGQQVTLSCSPISGHRSVSWYQQTPGQGLQFLFEYFSETQRNKGNFPGRFSGRQFSNSRSEMNVSTLELGDSALYLCASSFGGDGPQHFGDGTRLSIL.

CDR3 in DNA: TGTGCCAGCAGCCAAGATGAGGGTGAAAAACTGTTTTTT. Protein product: CASSQDEGEKLFF. J is TRBJ1-4 and V is TRBV4-2, with D unclear. Germline loops: CDR1 LGHNA, CDR2 YNFKEQ. V was clipped by 0 bases and J by 7 bases, with 6 bases between them. CDR3 length: 13 amino acids.

This clone appeared once. V and J are TRBV7-2 and TRBJ2-7, with a possible D match to TRBD2 (6 bases). This CDR3 has 14 residues. V lost 1 base and J lost 11, with 18 bases in between. Germline V CDR1 and CDR2: SGHTA, FQGNSA. Here the CDR3 DNA reads TGTGCCAGCAGCTTAGGGAGGGAGAACCCCCTTGAGTACTTC. It codes for CASSLGRENPLEYF.

The chain joins TRBV15 to TRBJ2-7, with a possible D match to TRBD1 (6 bases). The germline V gene encodes CDR1 LNHNV and CDR2 YYDKDF (reference sequence). The CDR3 sequence is 15 residues long. Trimming stripped 0 bases from V and 5 bases from J, with 14 bases between. The CDR3 DNA follows: TGTGCCACCAGCAGAGATGGGCGACAGGTCGACGAGCAGTACTTC. It specifies CATSRDGRQVDEQYF.

The rearrangement links TRBV9 to TRBJ2-7, with 10 bases matching TRBD2. The CDR3 covers 15 residues. V was clipped by 0 bases and J by 2 bases; unmatched bases: 2. The germline gives CDR1 SGDLS, CDR2 YYNGEE. DNA for the CDR3: TGTGCCAGCAGCGTAGAAGGGACTAGCGCCTACGAGCAGTACTTC. This encodes CASSVEGTSAYEQYF.

The chain couples TRBV5-4 to TRBJ2-3; 7 bases map to TRBD2. The CDR3 length is 17 residues. Germline CDR1 SGHNT, CDR2 YYREEE (reference sequence). The V and J ends lost 4 bases and 0 bases, in that order; junction bases with no gene match: 11. CDR3 sequence reads: CASSPSGGRVSTDTQYF. For the CDR3, the DNA is TGTGCCAGCAGCCCCTCGGGGGGAAGGGTCAGCACAGATACGCAGTATTTT.

This clone was picked up a small number of times. The chain uses TRBV27 and TRBJ2-7; possibly TRBD2 for D (5 bases). The V end was cut by 5 bases, the J end by 2 bases, with 22 bases between. The CDR3 totals 17 residues. Germline CDR1 reads MNHEY; CDR2 reads SMNVEV (reference sequence). CDR3 nucleotide sequence: TGTGCCAGCAGTCCTTTGCAGTCAGCGGACCTACCCTACGAGCAGTACTTC. Encoded protein: CASSPLQSADLPYEQYF.

This clone is a singleton in its sample. The J gene is TRBJ2-7, the V gene TRBV3-1 (or the pseudogene TRBV3-2); D may match TRBD1 or TRBD2 (5 bases each). Per germline, CDR1 LGHDT and CDR2 YNNKEL (reference sequence). This CDR3 contains 18 residues. The ends were cut back, 0 bases at V and 0 bases at J, with 18 bases in the middle. The CDR3 spells CASSQDRGRDLVSYEQYF. The CDR3 nucleotides are TGTGCCAGCAGCCAAGATAGGGGCCGGGACCTTGTCTCCTACGAGCAGTACTTC.

The chain links TRBV23-1 to TRBJ2-3; D unclear. TRBV23-1 is annotated as an ORF whose role is uncertain. The CDR3 runs to 12 residues. V was pared by 3 bases and J by 5 bases, with 6 bases between. The CDR3 loop reads CASSHEVDTQYF. The CDR3 DNA reads TGCGCCAGCAGTCATGAGGTAGATACGCAGTATTTT.

The DNA of the CDR3 is TGTGCCAGCAGCCGCCAACAAGAAAAACTGTTTTTT. Translation gives CASSRQQEKLFF. The rearrangement links TRBV12-3 or TRBV12-4 to TRBJ1-4; D is undetermined. The CDR3 length is 12 residues. With 6 bases removed from V and 8 bases from J, the gap between germline ends came to 10 bases.

The J gene is TRBJ2-2, the V gene TRBV7-8; TRBD2 aligns across 7 bases. J was trimmed by 1 base and V by 8 bases; bases with no gene match: 1. The CDR3 has 13 residues. Germline V gene data show CDR1 as SGHVS and CDR2 as FQNEAQ. CDR3 protein: CASAGVNTGELFF. CDR3 coding DNA: TGTGCCAGCGCGGGAGTGAACACCGGGGAGCTGTTTTTT.

J is TRBJ2-2 and V is TRBV5-4; no reliable D call. Per germline, CDR1 SGHNT and CDR2 YYREEE (reference sequence). The ends were cut back, 4 bases at V and 1 base at J, with 8 bases in the middle. There are 14 residues in the CDR3. CDR3 bases: TGTGCCAGCAGCCCCCTCATGAACACCGGGGAGCTGTTTTTT. As protein: CASSPLMNTGELFF.

V and J are TRBV19 and TRBJ1-5, with 7 nucleotides matching TRBD1. Germline CDR1 reads LNHDA; CDR2 reads SQIVND (reference sequence). Unmatched junction bases numbered 3, after V lost 4 bases and J lost 0 bases. This CDR3 contains 15 residues. CDR3 bases: TGTGCCAGTAGTACGACAGGGAATAGCAATCAGCCCCAGCATTTT. Residues: CASSTTGNSNQPQHF.

A few counts support this clone. The V call is TRBV18, the J call TRBJ2-7; 8 bases match TRBD1. Germline V gene lookup returns CDR1 KGHSH and CDR2 LQKENI. The ends lost 1 base at V and 3 bases at J; junction bases unmatched: 5. The CDR3 extends over 15 amino acids. This CDR3 is CASSPQGQVHYEQYF. The CDR3 DNA sequence: TGTGCCAGCTCACCACAGGGACAGGTACACTACGAGCAGTACTTC.

The chain carries TRBV7-2 and TRBJ2-5; unclear D gene. CDR1 and CDR2 (germline): SGHTA, FQGNSA. The ends were cut back, 5 bases at V and 1 base at J, with 11 bases in the middle. The CDR3 totals 14 residues. CDR3 amino acids: CASSPFIPQETQYF. CDR3 in DNA: TGTGCCAGCAGCCCGTTTATCCCCCAAGAGACCCAGTACTTC.

The chain has TRBV29-1 and TRBJ2-7; 8 bases are a match to TRBD2. The CDR3 totals 14 residues. V shed 5 bases and J 4 bases; nucleotides not matched to a gene: 10. The germline V gene has CDR1 SQVTM and CDR2 ANQGSEA. The CDR3 region is CSVSSGSADYEQYF. The CDR3 DNA reads TGCAGCGTTTCCAGCGGGAGTGCGGATTACGAGCAGTACTTC.

Of note for this clone: Other DNA sequences from this sample encode an identical CDR3 as well. The chain uses TRBV28 and TRBJ1-2; no clear D gene. With 1 base removed from V and 4 bases from J, the gap between germline ends came to 4 bases. This CDR3 has 12 residues. The germline V gene has CDR1 MDHEN and CDR2 SYDVKM. The CDR3 protein is CASSLSRYGYTF. The CDR3 DNA reads as TGTGCCAGCAGTTTATCGCGCTATGGCTACACCTTC.

This clone came up a few times. J is TRBJ2-7 and V is TRBV5-1, with TRBD2 identical over 7 bases. The ends lost 0 bases at V and 6 bases at J; junction bases unmatched: 6. Germline-derived CDR1 and CDR2 are SGHRS and YFSETQ. The CDR3 is 14 amino acids. The CDR3 region has the DNA TGCGCCAGCAGCTTGGATGCGGGAGTAGCCGAGCAGTACTTC. Encoded protein: CASSLDAGVAEQYF.

This chain joins TRBV4-2 and TRBJ2-2; 12 bases are a match to TRBD2. The germline CDR1 and CDR2 sequences are LGHNA and YNFKEQ. The ends lost 3 bases at V and 7 bases at J; junction bases unmatched: 9. This CDR3 comprises 17 residues. CDR3 protein: CASSHRLAGVVGGELFF. As DNA, the CDR3 is TGTGCCAGCAGCCACCGACTAGCGGGAGTTGTTGGCGGGGAGCTGTTTTTT.

The chain uses TRBV3-1 (or the pseudogene TRBV3-2) and TRBJ1-5, with a tentative D call TRBD1 (5 bases). Germline lookup yields CDR1 LGHDT and CDR2 YNNKEL (reference sequence). Trimming cost V 6 bases and J 1 base, with 13 bases left between them. The CDR3 has 15 amino acids. The CDR3: CASSLGASSNQPQHF. The CDR3 coding sequence is TGTGCCAGCAGTCTCGGGGCGTCGAGCAATCAGCCCCAGCATTTT.

The chain joins TRBV9 to TRBJ2-7; a weak D match, TRBD2 (6 bases). CDR3 size: 12 residues. The V end lost 2 bases, the J end lost 7 bases, and 10 bases lay between the germline ends. Germline-derived CDR1 and CDR2 are SGDLS and YYNGEE. In DNA, the CDR3 is TGTGCCAGCAGCGTCGGGGGTAATGAGCAGTACTTC. Its protein product is CASSVGGNEQYF.

This sequence joins TRBV6-5 and TRBJ2-7; D unclear. Looked up from germline, CDR1 is MNHEY and CDR2 is SVGAGI. V lost 2 bases, J lost 2 bases, and 7 bases lay in between. This CDR3 is built from 13 residues. CDR3 DNA sequence: TGTGCCAGCAGTTACCTTCGAGCCTACGAGCAGTACTTC. Translating gives CASSYLRAYEQYF.

The genes are TRBV10-2 and TRBJ2-1; tentatively, D is TRBD2 (5 bases). Germline V lookup: CDR1 WSHSY, CDR2 SAAADI. The CDR3 is 16 amino acids. V gave up 3 bases and J gave up 8 bases, with 20 bases separating them. CDR3 coding DNA: TGCGCCAGCAGTGAAAAGGCGGCTGTCCTCGGGGATGAGCAGTTCTTC. It is translated as CASSEKAAVLGDEQFF.

V usage is TRBV18 and J usage is TRBJ2-1, with 7 bases that match TRBD2. V was pared by 2 bases and J by 3 bases, with 4 bases of the junction left unmatched. Germline assignment: CDR1 KGHSH and CDR2 LQKENI. This CDR3 comprises 15 residues. The CDR3 region has the DNA TGTGCCAGCTCACCAGGAGCGGGGTTCTACAATGAGCAGTTCTTC. Amino acids: CASSPGAGFYNEQFF. Looking up the rest from reference TRBV18 and TRBJ2-1 gives the full variable domain: NAGVMQNPRHLVRRRGQEARLRCSPMKGHSHVYWYRQLPEEGLKFMVYLQKENIIDESGMPKERFSAEFPKEGPSILRIQQVVRGDSAAYFCASSPGAGFYNEQFFGPGTRLTVL.

This clone was observed once. The rearrangement links TRBV2 to TRBJ2-1, with 9 bases that match TRBD2. With V trimmed by 6 bases and J by 5 bases, 5 bases remained unmatched. The germline CDR1 and CDR2 sequences are SNHLY and FYNNEI. CDR3 length equals 14 residues. The CDR3 nucleotides are TGTGCCAGCAGAGAGGGACTAGCAAACAATGAGCAGTTCTTC. This sequence encodes CASREGLANNEQFF.